This T cell receptor beta chain was observed in a study of T cell repertoires in cytomegalovirus infection. On the study more broadly: Through public TCR beta signatures, both CMV infection and matching HLA type were indicated.

General study findings and limits: Cumulative public TCR beta family frequency identified CMV carriers with the relevant HLA. HLA-C-restricted, CMV-specific TCR beta clonotypes were dominant ex vivo.

The CDR3 contains 17 residues. Trimming removed 5 bases at V and 2 bases at J, with 20 bases between. Germline V gene data show CDR1 as SGHNT and CDR2 as YENEEA. On this clonotype itself: Its antigen is not identified.

TCRdb redid the calling of the reads with MiXCR, one entry per CDR3 protein. The sample includes about 360,000 distinct CDR3 sequences, approximately 18% of them seen just once. The rearrangement joins TRBV11-3 to TRBJ2-3; TRBD2 is a possible D gene (5 bases). The sequence came from a human donor in good health (CMV status not recorded). Some clones in this sample may be carry-over from other donors' samples. Material: PBMCs. The CDR3 region is CASSALPDFYYTDTQYF. The CDR3 nucleotides read TGTGCCAGCAGCGCACTCCCGGACTTCTATTACACAGATACGCAGTATTTT. Full variable domain (remainder filled in from reference TRBV11-3 and TRBJ2-3): EAGVVQSPRYKIIEKKQPVAFWCNPISGHNTLYWYLQNLGQGPELLIRYENEEAVDDSQLPKDRFSAERLKGVDSTLKIQPAELGDSAVYLCASSALPDFYYTDTQYFGPGTRLTVL.